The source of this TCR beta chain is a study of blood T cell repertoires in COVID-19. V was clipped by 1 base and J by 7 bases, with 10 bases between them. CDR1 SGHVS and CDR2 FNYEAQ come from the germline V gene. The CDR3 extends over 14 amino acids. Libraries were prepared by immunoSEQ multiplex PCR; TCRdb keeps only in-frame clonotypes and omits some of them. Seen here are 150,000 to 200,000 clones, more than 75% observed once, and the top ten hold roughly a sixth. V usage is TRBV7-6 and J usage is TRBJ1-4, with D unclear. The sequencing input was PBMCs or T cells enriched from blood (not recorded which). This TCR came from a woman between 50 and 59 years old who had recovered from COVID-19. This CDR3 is CASSLGHGGEKLFF. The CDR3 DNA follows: TGTGCCAGCAGCTTAGGGCACGGAGGTGAAAAACTGTTTTTT.